Below, one T cell receptor (beta chain) is given with its context. Individuals drawn from approximately 22 US areas were roughly 18 to 95 years old. This entry is derived from a study of blood T cell repertoires in COVID-19. The repertoire was sequenced with immunoSEQ multiplex PCR; TCRdb's copy has only in-frame clones and lacks some. The sample lists about 300,000 clones, around 84% occurring once. The CDR3 sequence is 17 residues long. V shed 5 bases and J shed 6 bases, with 24 bases lying between them. Germline CDR1 reads MNHNY; CDR2 reads SVGAGI (reference sequence). Sequenced material: PBMCs or T cells enriched from blood (not recorded which). This TCR was sampled from a woman between 18 and 29 years old who had recovered from COVID-19. The V call is TRBV6-6, the J call TRBJ2-3; TRBD2 is a possible D gene (7 bases). The CDR3 coding sequence is TGTGCCAGCAGTCCTCGGCTGAGGGGGGGGGCCGCTGATACGCAGTATTTT. Translating gives CASSPRLRGGAADTQYF.